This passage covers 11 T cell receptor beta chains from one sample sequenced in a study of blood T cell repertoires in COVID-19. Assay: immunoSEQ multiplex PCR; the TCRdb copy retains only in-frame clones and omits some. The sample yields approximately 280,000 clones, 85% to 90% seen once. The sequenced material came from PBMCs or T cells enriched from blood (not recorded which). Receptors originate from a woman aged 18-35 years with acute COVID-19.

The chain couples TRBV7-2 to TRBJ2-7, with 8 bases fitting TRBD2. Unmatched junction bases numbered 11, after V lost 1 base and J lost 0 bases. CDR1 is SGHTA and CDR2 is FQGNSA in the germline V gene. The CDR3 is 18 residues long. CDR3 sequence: CASSLEFVGLGNSYEQYF. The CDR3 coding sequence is TGTGCCAGCAGCTTAGAATTTGTGGGACTAGGAAACTCCTACGAGCAGTACTTC.

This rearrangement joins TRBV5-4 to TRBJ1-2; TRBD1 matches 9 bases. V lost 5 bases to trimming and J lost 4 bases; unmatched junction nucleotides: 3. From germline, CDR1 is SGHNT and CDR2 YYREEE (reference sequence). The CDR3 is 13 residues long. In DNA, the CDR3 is TGTGCCAGCAGGACAGGGGGATCCTATGGCTACACCTTC. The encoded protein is CASRTGGSYGYTF.

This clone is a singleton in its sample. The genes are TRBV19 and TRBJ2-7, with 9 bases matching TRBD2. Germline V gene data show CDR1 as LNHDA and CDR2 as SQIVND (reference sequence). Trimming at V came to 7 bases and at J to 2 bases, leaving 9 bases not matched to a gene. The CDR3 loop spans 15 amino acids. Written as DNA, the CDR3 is TGTGCCAGTAAGAAGAGGCTAGCGGGGACCTACGAGCAGTACTTC. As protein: CASKKRLAGTYEQYF. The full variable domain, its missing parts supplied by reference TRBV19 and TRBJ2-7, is DGGITQSPKYLFRKEGQNVTLSCEQNLNHDAMYWYRQDPGQGLRLIYYSQIVNDFQKGDIAEGYSVSREKKESFPLTVTSAQKNPTAFYLCASKKRLAGTYEQYFGPGTRLTVT.

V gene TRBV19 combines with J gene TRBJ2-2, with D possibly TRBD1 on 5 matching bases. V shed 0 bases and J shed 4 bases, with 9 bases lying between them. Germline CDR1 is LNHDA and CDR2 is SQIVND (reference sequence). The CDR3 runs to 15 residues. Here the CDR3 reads CASSIDRVGTGELFF. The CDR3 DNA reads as TGTGCCAGTAGTATAGACAGGGTGGGCACCGGGGAGCTGTTTTTT.

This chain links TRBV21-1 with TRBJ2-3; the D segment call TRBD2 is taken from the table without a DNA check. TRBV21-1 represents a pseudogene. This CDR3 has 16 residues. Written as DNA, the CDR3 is TGTGCCAGCAGCAGTCTTAGCGGGAGGTGCACAGATACGCAGTATTTT. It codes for CASSSLSGRCTDTQYF.

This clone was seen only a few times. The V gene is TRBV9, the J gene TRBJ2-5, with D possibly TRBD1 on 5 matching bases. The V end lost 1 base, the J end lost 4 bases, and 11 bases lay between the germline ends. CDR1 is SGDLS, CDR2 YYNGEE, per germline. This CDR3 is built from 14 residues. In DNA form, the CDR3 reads TGTGCCAGCAGCGTATCCCAGGGCCGAGAGACCCAGTACTTC. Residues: CASSVSQGRETQYF.

CDR3 nucleotide sequence: TGTGCCACCGGTCGGGCGGGAGCCACCTCAGATACGCAGTATTTT. Translated, it gives CATGRAGATSDTQYF. The chain uses TRBV24-1 and TRBJ2-3; 7 bases are a match to TRBD2. Germline CDR1 is KGHDR and CDR2 is SFDVKD. This CDR3 comprises 15 residues. V was pared by 9 bases and J by 4 bases, with 12 bases of the junction left unmatched.

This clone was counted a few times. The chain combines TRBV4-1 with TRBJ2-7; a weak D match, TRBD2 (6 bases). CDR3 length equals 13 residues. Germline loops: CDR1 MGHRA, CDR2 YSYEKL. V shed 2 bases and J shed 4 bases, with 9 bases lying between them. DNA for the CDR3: TGCGCCAGCAGCCAACAGGCGGGGTACGAGCAGTACTTC. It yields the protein CASSQQAGYEQYF.

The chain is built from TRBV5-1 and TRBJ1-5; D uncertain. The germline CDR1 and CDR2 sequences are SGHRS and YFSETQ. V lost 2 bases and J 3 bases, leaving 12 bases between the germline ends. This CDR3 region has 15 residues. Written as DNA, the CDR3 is TGCGCCAGCAGCTTCGCGGGAGGAGACAATCAGCCCCAGCATTTT. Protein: CASSFAGGDNQPQHF.

The CDR3 sequence: CASSLGHQPQHF. In nucleotides, the CDR3 is TGTGCCAGCAGTTTAGGGCATCAGCCCCAGCATTTT. V is TRBV12-3 or TRBV12-4 and J is TRBJ1-5, with D unclear. Trimming removed 1 base from V and 5 bases from J, with 3 bases in between. CDR3 length equals 12 residues.

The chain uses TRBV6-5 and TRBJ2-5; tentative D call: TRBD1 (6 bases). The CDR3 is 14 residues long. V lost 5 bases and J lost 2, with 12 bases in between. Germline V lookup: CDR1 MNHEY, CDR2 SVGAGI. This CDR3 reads CASSTMDSQETQYF. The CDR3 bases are TGTGCCAGCAGTACGATGGACAGTCAAGAGACCCAGTACTTC.